The sequence of this T cell receptor beta chain was determined in a study of OX40 agonist ivuxolimab in advanced cancers. As for the study in general: Patients with hepatocellular carcinoma, melanoma, renal cell or head and neck cancer made up the dose-escalation patients. With a range of roughly 20 to 79, age averaged approximately 60 years, and around 83% were male.

The study sampled blood at baseline, cycle 4 day 1, and cycle 7 day 1. J was trimmed by 10 bases and V by 4 bases; bases with no gene match: 9. Germline V gene lookup returns CDR1 GTSNPN and CDR2 SVGIG (reference sequence). The CDR3 is made up of 14 amino acids. Method: immunoSEQ multiplex PCR; TCRdb's copy keeps in-frame clones and lacks some. The sample records 70,000 or so clones, about 90% being singletons. This TCR was sampled from an adult with an advanced solid tumor such as melanoma, head and neck, liver or kidney cancer. The starting material was CD4+ or CD8+ T cells sorted from blood, obtained in a trial of the OX40 agonist ivuxolimab. The gene calls are TRBV30 and TRBJ2-1, with 11 bases matching TRBD2. The CDR3 nucleotides read TGTGCCTGGAATATAGCGGGGGGGCGGGTCGAGCAGTTCTTC. Translation: CAWNIAGGRVEQFF.